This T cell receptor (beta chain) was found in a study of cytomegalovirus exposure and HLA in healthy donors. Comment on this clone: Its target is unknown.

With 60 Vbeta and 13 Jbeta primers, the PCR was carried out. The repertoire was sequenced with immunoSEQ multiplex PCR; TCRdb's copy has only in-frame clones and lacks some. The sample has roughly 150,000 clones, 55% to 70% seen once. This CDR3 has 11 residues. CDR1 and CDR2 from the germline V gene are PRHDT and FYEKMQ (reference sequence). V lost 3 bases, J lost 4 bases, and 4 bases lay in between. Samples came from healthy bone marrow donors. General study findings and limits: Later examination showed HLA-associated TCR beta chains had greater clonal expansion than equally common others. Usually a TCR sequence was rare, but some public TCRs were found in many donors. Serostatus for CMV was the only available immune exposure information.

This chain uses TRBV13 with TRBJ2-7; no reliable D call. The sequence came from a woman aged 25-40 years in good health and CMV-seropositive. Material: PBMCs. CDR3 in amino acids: CASSFTYEQYF. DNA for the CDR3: TGTGCCAGCAGCTTTACTTACGAGCAGTACTTC.